This record looks at one T cell receptor (beta chain) sequence and its context. The repertoire was sequenced with immunoSEQ multiplex PCR; TCRdb's copy has only in-frame clones and lacks some. The sample includes about 600,000 clones, less than 98% seen only once; the top ten take 0.057%. The sample comes from a study of shared clonotypes between healthy human individuals. Sequenced material: naive CD4+ T cells sorted from blood. The subset was: CD45RA+ positively selected. The clonotype originates from a woman aged 25 to 39 in good health.

The CDR3 loop is CSVEGGAWANVLTF. DNA for the CDR3: TGCAGCGTTGAGGGCGGCGCCTGGGCCAACGTCCTGACTTTC. The chain couples TRBV29-1 to TRBJ2-6; D is undetermined. Trimming took off 3 bases at V and 5 bases at J, with 11 bases between the two ends. This CDR3 is 14 amino acids long. Germline loops: CDR1 SQVTM, CDR2 ANQGSEA.